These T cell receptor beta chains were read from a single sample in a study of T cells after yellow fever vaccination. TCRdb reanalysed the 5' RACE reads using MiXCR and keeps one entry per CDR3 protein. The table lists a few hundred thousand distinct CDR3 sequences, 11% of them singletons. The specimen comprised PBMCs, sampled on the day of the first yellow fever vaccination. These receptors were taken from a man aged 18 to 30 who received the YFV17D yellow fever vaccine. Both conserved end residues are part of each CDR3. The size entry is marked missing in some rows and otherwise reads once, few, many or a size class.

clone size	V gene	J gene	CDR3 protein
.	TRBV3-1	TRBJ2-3	CASSMPGTGNMAQYF
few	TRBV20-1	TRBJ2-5	CSAMRTPQETQYF
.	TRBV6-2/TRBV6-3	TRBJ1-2	CASSYLRDYGYTF
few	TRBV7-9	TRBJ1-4	CASSLLVRKLFF
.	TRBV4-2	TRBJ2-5	CASSPGPGGWYQETQYF
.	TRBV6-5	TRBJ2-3	CASSFRDRPTDTQYF
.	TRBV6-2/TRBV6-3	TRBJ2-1	CASSYSLSGGPNEQFF
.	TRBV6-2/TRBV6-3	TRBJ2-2	CASSYLAGGPNTGELFF
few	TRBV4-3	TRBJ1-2	CASSRRGGANYGYTF
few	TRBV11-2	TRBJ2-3	CASSPRSDGKGPRDTQYF